The clone carrying this T cell receptor beta chain was counted a few times. What it recognizes is unknown. Trimming took 4 bases from V and 4 from J; bases not matched to a gene: 1. The germline V gene has CDR1 LGHDT and CDR2 YNNKEL (reference sequence). The CDR3 sequence is 14 residues long. This record comes from a study of molecular identifiers for immune sequencing clone quantification. General study findings and limits: The study reportedly detected spiked Jurkat TCR RNA from one cell among around 1 million naive cells.

TCRdb re-called the PCR reads through MiXCR, storing one row per CDR3 protein. Found here are more than 85,000 distinct CDR3 sequences, 30% to 45% of them singletons; the top ten hold roughly 9.3%. With 10%, 30% or 50% of RNA, roughly 17,000 to 1,000,000 naive CD8 T cells were sequenced. The material sequenced was naive CD8+ T cells from blood, with Jurkat cell RNA spiked in. Indicated subset: FACS-sorted CD8+CD4-CCR7+CD45RA+ naive T cells. The sequence came from a human donor in good health. Some libraries in this study had Jurkat cell RNA spiked in. This rearrangement joins TRBV3-1 to TRBJ1-5, with TRBD1 matching over 10 bases. CDR3: CASSPGQGNQPQHF. CDR3 coding DNA: TGTGCCAGCAGCCCGGGACAGGGGAATCAGCCCCAGCATTTT.